Listed here are 5 T cell receptor beta chains from one sample, sequenced in a study of blood T cells in healthy people across ages. Combining a sample-barcoded 5' primer with a J-beta primer mix, a second PCR ran for about 6 to 12 cycles. TCRdb fed the 5' RACE reads into MiXCR, producing one record per CDR3 protein. Among around 690,000 distinct CDR3 sequences listed, around 54% were seen once. Sequencing was performed on blood. These receptors originate from a man aged 60-69 years in good health.

The chain links TRBV6-2 or TRBV6-3 to TRBJ2-5, with D uncertain. Germline lookup yields CDR1 MNHEY and CDR2 SVGEGT. V was shortened by 2 bases and J by 11 bases, with 21 bases between the two germline ends. This CDR3 is 15 amino acids long. Here the CDR3 reads CASSYRDGLDNEQYF. The CDR3 region has the DNA TGTGCCAGCAGTTACAGGGATGGGCTTGACAATGAGCAGTACTTC.

In its sample, this clonotype was seen once. The chain carries TRBV5-1 and TRBJ2-7; D assignment may be TRBD1 or TRBD2 (7 bases each). The end of the DNA fits TRBJ2-5 better, so the J call may be wrong. The CDR3 length is 16 residues. Germline CDR1 SGHRS, CDR2 YFSETQ. The DNA of the CDR3 is TGCGCCAGCAGCTTTCGAGGGGGCGGGGGCCAAGAGACCCAGTACTTC. This translates into CASSFRGGGGQETQYF.

The chain employs TRBV6-6 and TRBJ2-1; D remains ambiguous. This CDR3 comprises 14 residues. Per germline, CDR1 MNHNY and CDR2 SVGAGI (reference sequence). The V and J ends lost 0 bases and 6 bases respectively, with 9 bases between them. DNA for the CDR3: TGTGCCAGCAGTTACTCTGGTCAGACCAATGAGCAGTTCTTC. As protein: CASSYSGQTNEQFF.

This clonotype turned up a few times. The V and J genes are TRBV29-1 and TRBJ2-5; the D gene is possibly TRBD1 (5 bases). Trimming took off 2 bases at V and 5 bases at J, with 15 bases between the two ends. CDR1 SQVTM and CDR2 ANQGSEA come from the germline V gene. The CDR3 loop spans 14 amino acids. The CDR3 sequence is CSVECRQGPETQYF. As DNA, the CDR3 is TGCAGCGTTGAATGTCGGCAGGGCCCGGAGACCCAGTACTTC.

This rearrangement joins TRBV20-1 to TRBJ2-7, with 8 positions matching TRBD2. This CDR3 has 16 residues. The V gene's germline CDR1 is DFQATT and CDR2 SNEGSKA (reference sequence). V trimming: 2 bases; J trimming: 5 bases; junction bases outside the gene matches: 14. This chain's CDR3 is CSARRQERGGRNEQYF. CDR3 nucleotide sequence: TGCAGTGCTAGAAGGCAGGAACGGGGGGGCCGGAACGAGCAGTACTTC.